The entry below gives a single T cell receptor beta chain sequence along with its context. The antigen remains unidentified. Method: immunoSEQ multiplex PCR; TCRdb's copy keeps in-frame clones and lacks some. This sample carries about 9,600 clones, approximately 86% of them seen once, and the ten largest clones take about 5.2%. The record originates from a study of graft-versus-host responses after intestinal transplantation. Study-level information: Among the recipients, transplants were multivisceral, liver-intestinal, or isolated intestinal. Anti-thymocyte globulin was used for induction in all recipients, who then took tacrolimus and steroids for roughly three years. Study-level findings and limits: Among circulating GvH clones, peak levels were associated with early post-transplant declines in HvG clones.

The starting material, graft tissue, was processed to release intraepithelial and lamina propria lymphocytes. Trimming took 7 bases from V and 1 from J; bases not matched to a gene: 10. Germline CDR1 reads SQVTM; CDR2 reads ANQGSEA. CDR3 length: 15 residues. The rearrangement links TRBV29-1 to TRBJ1-1; 9 bases are a match to TRBD1. Source: ileum tissue, taken 729 days after intestinal transplantation. This clonotype was obtained from a human patient who received an intestinal transplant, so some T cells may come from the graft donor. CDR3 loop: CSAGTGRGWNTEAFF. CDR3 nucleotides: TGCAGCGCCGGGACAGGGAGGGGTTGGAACACTGAAGCTTTCTTT.